Following are 10 T cell receptor beta chains from one sample sequenced in a study of shared clonotypes between healthy human individuals. The method was immunoSEQ multiplex PCR; TCRdb's version includes in-frame clones alone and lacks a portion of them. The sample lists roughly 450,000 clones, 60% to 85% seen once, with 10% to 15% in the top ten. Material for sequencing was PBMCs. These receptors came from a woman aged 40 to 55 in good health. Some clones in this sample may be carry-over from other donors' samples.

This clone was found once. V gene TRBV7-9 combines with J gene TRBJ1-1; 8 bases agree with TRBD1. CDR1 SEHNR and CDR2 FQNEAQ come from the germline V gene (reference sequence). The CDR3 runs to 16 residues. V gave up 5 bases and J gave up 9 bases; unmatched junction bases: 17. CDR3: CASSPQGKQGGWKAFF. CDR3 DNA sequence: TGTGCCAGCAGCCCTCAAGGCAAACAGGGGGGATGGAAAGCTTTCTTT.

The V gene is TRBV18, the J gene TRBJ1-4; 12 positions match TRBD1. Germline V gene data show CDR1 as KGHSH and CDR2 as LQKENI. The J segment lost 5 bases and the V segment lost 3 bases, leaving 7 bases of the junction unmatched. CDR3 length: 17 amino acids. DNA of the CDR3: TGTGCCAGCTCACCGAGCCGGGACAGGGGGCAAAATGAAAAACTGTTTTTT. This encodes CASSPSRDRGQNEKLFF.

V usage is TRBV2 and J usage is TRBJ1-1; no definite D call. Trimming took 0 bases from V and 2 from J, leaving 10 bases between them. The germline V gene encodes CDR1 SNHLY and CDR2 FYNNEI. The CDR3 totals 15 residues. The CDR3 is CASSEARQANTEAFF. DNA for the CDR3: TGTGCCAGCAGTGAAGCGCGGCAGGCTAACACTGAAGCTTTCTTT.

The chain links TRBV28 to TRBJ1-2; the match to TRBD1 covers 7 bases. The CDR3 spans 12 residues. V shed 7 bases, J shed 8 bases, and the junction held 7 bases outside the gene matches. Per the germline V gene, CDR1 is MDHEN and CDR2 is SYDVKM. CDR3 coding DNA: TGTGCCAGCACCTTGACAGGGAGGGGCTACACCTTC. Its translation is CASTLTGRGYTF.

This CDR3 is CASSQERGRVETQYF. In nucleotides, the CDR3 is TGCGCCAGCAGCCAAGAACGGGGGAGAGTCGAGACCCAGTACTTC. This chain connects TRBV4-1 to TRBJ2-5, with D tentatively TRBD2 (6 bases). Germline CDR1 and CDR2: MGHRA and YSYEKL. The CDR3 runs to 15 residues. V gave up 0 bases and J gave up 5 bases, with 13 bases separating them.

The chain joins TRBV6-6 to TRBJ2-1, with unresolved D. CDR3 length equals 13 residues. CDR1 is MNHNY and CDR2 is SVGAGI in the germline V gene (reference sequence). The V gene lost 6 bases and the J gene lost 1 base, with 7 bases spanning the gap. CDR3 DNA sequence: TGTGCCAGCAGGACCCGATCCTACAATGAGCAGTTCTTC. Protein: CASRTRSYNEQFF.

The rearrangement links TRBV10-3 to TRBJ2-5; TRBD2 aligns across 9 bases. Germline CDR1 is ENHRY and CDR2 is SYGVKD. Losses at the gene ends were 0 bases for V and 1 base for J; bases not matched to a gene: 3. The CDR3 length is 16 residues. Written as DNA, the CDR3 is TGTGCCATCAGTGAGTCGGCTAGCGGGGTCCAAGAGACCCAGTACTTC. Protein: CAISESASGVQETQYF.

This clone was seen only a few times. The chain combines TRBV6-6 with TRBJ2-7; a weak D match, TRBD2 (5 bases). The length of the CDR3 is 14 residues. Trimming stripped 6 bases from V and 0 bases from J, with 12 bases between. Per germline, CDR1 MNHNY and CDR2 SVGAGI (reference sequence). The CDR3 nucleotides read TGTGCCAGCAGAAACGTAGGGAGCTCCTACGAGCAGTACTTC. It yields the protein CASRNVGSSYEQYF.

The genes are TRBV9 and TRBJ2-7; D is perhaps TRBD1 (6 bases). V was pared by 0 bases and J by 6 bases, with 13 bases between. CDR1 and CDR2 (germline): SGDLS, YYNGEE. CDR3 length: 14 amino acids. The CDR3 spells CASSVGNRESEQYF. CDR3 bases: TGTGCCAGCAGCGTAGGGAACAGGGAGTCCGAGCAGTACTTC.

The chain couples TRBV29-1 to TRBJ2-5; D gene unclear. With 6 bases removed from V and 2 bases from J, the gap between germline ends came to 10 bases. This CDR3 has 12 residues. Germline V CDR1 and CDR2: SQVTM, ANQGSEA. CDR3: CSVRRVQETQYF. The CDR3 nucleotides read TGCAGCGTCCGCCGGGTGCAAGAGACCCAGTACTTC.